This passage covers 22 T cell receptor beta chains from one sample sequenced in a study of blood T cell repertoires in COVID-19. Repertoires were generated with immunoSEQ multiplex PCR, while TCRdb's copy carries only in-frame clones and drops some. The repertoire includes roughly 99,000 clones, over 60% of them detected once, and roughly 4% sits in the top ten. Sequenced material: peripheral blood. Every receptor here comes from a man in his 70s with acute or convalescent COVID-19.

The chain couples TRBV12-5 to TRBJ1-5; possibly TRBD1 for D (5 bases). Looked up from germline, CDR1 is LGHNT and CDR2 is FRNRAP. This CDR3 has 15 amino acids. V was cut by 7 bases and J by 3 bases, with 16 bases left in between. CDR3 nucleotides: TGTGCTAGTGCCCCCGGGGGGGTCCTCAATCAGCCCCAGCATTTT. This translates into CASAPGGVLNQPQHF. Full variable domain (rest looked up from reference TRBV12-5 and TRBJ1-5): DARVTQTPRHKVTEMGQEVTMRCQPILGHNTVFWYRQTMMQGLELLAYFRNRAPLDDSGMPKDRFSAEMPDATLATLKIQPSEPRDSAVYFCASAPGGVLNQPQHFGDGTRLSIL.

V usage is TRBV7-9 and J usage is TRBJ1-3; D unclear. This CDR3 has 14 amino acids. Germline CDR1 and CDR2: SEHNR and FQNEAQ (reference sequence). The V and J ends lost 0 bases and 2 bases respectively, with 5 bases between them. CDR3 region: CASSLAGAGNTIYF. Here the CDR3 DNA reads TGTGCCAGCAGCTTAGCCGGAGCTGGAAACACCATATATTTT.

This clone was counted between two and nine times. This sequence joins TRBV5-1 and TRBJ2-3; 8 bases match TRBD2. The trim removed 5 bases at V and 3 bases at J, leaving 17 bases unmatched. This CDR3 contains 18 residues. Germline values: CDR1 SGHRS, CDR2 YFSETQ. CDR3 DNA sequence: TGCGCCAGCAGTTCCCCCGGGGGGGCCCCAATAAGGACAGATACGCAGTATTTT. It is translated as CASSSPGGAPIRTDTQYF. Complete variable domain (other parts from reference TRBV5-1 and TRBJ2-3): KAGVTQTPRYLIKTRGQQVTLSCSPISGHRSVSWYQQTPGQGLQFLFEYFSETQRNKGNFPGRFSGRQFSNSRSEMNVSTLELGDSALYLCASSSPGGAPIRTDTQYFGPGTRLTVL.

This clone was detected once. The V call is TRBV12-3 or TRBV12-4, the J call TRBJ1-1, with a possible D match to TRBD1 (5 bases). The CDR3 is made up of 13 amino acids. The V end was cut by 6 bases, the J end by 5 bases, with 13 bases between. The CDR3 DNA follows: TGTGCCAGCAGATTACAGGCGGGTACTGAAGCTTTCTTT. Its translation: CASRLQAGTEAFF.

This chain uses TRBV2 with TRBJ1-6; 7 bases line up with TRBD1. The CDR3 loop spans 13 amino acids. The ends lost 10 bases at V and 7 bases at J; junction bases unmatched: 7. Germline CDR1 and CDR2: SNHLY and FYNNEI. CDR3 sequence reads: CANSGTANSPLHF. The DNA for the CDR3 is TGTGCCAACTCCGGGACAGCAAATTCACCCCTCCACTTT. The full variable domain, rest sourced from reference TRBV2 and TRBJ1-6, is EPEVTQTPSHQVTQMGQEVILRCVPISNHLYFYWYRQILGQKVEFLVSFYNNEISEKSEIFDDQFSVERPDGSNFTLKIRSTKLEDSAMYFCANSGTANSPLHFGNGTRLTVT.

This clone appeared a single time. CDR3 region: CASSLGEGTLGVLETQYF. CDR3 DNA: TGTGCCAGCAGCTTGGGGGAGGGCACCCTTGGGGTTCTTGAGACCCAGTACTTC. The chain has TRBV5-4 and TRBJ2-5, with TRBD2 identical over 7 bases. V was pared by 0 bases and J by 5 bases, with 16 bases of the junction left unmatched. CDR3 length equals 18 residues. In germline, CDR1 is SGHNT, CDR2 YYREEE (reference sequence).

CDR3 in amino acids: CASSGRERYGYTF. Here the CDR3 DNA reads TGTGCCAGTAGTGGCAGGGAACGTTATGGCTACACCTTC. The V and J genes are TRBV19 and TRBJ1-2; TRBD1 is a possible D gene (5 bases). V was clipped by 5 bases and J by 5 bases, with 12 bases between them. This CDR3 region has 13 residues. Germline V CDR1 and CDR2: LNHDA, SQIVND (reference sequence).

The J gene is TRBJ2-5, the V gene TRBV29-1; 8 nucleotides agree with TRBD2. CDR1 and CDR2 (germline): SQVTM, ANQGSEA. The J segment lost 2 bases and the V segment lost 0 bases, leaving 5 bases of the junction unmatched. The CDR3 sequence is 15 residues long. As DNA, the CDR3 is TGCAGCGTTGAAGAACTAGCGGCCATTCAAGAGACCCAGTACTTC. It yields the protein CSVEELAAIQETQYF.

The chain combines TRBV7-9 with TRBJ1-2, with D maybe TRBD1 (5 bases). V was shortened by 4 bases and J by 5 bases, with 11 bases between the two germline ends. CDR3 size: 13 residues. Germline CDR1 is SEHNR and CDR2 is FQNEAQ (reference sequence). In DNA, the CDR3 is TGTGCCAGCAGCTCCAGGGTGGAGTATGGCTACACCTTC. Translating it yields CASSSRVEYGYTF.

The chain is built from TRBV19 and TRBJ1-6, with 7 bases that match TRBD1. V was pared by 6 bases and J by 6 bases, with 5 bases of the junction left unmatched. The CDR3 spans 14 residues. Germline loops: CDR1 LNHDA, CDR2 SQIVND (reference sequence). The CDR3 is CASSPDRVNSPLHF. The CDR3 bases are TGTGCCAGTAGCCCCGACAGGGTTAATTCACCCCTCCACTTT.

This chain links TRBV14 with TRBJ1-2; 8 positions match TRBD1. V lost 0 bases, J lost 4 bases, and 10 bases stayed unmatched. In germline, CDR1 is SGHDN, CDR2 FVKESK. The CDR3 totals 17 residues. The CDR3 here is CASSQEGRTGLLYGYTF. CDR3 in DNA: TGTGCCAGCAGCCAAGAAGGAAGGACAGGGCTTCTCTATGGCTACACCTTC.

The CDR3 reads CASSSTGDTGELFF. CDR3 sequence (DNA): TGTGCCAGCAGCTCGACAGGGGACACCGGGGAGCTGTTTTTT. This rearrangement joins TRBV11-2 to TRBJ2-2; 8 positions agree with TRBD1. This CDR3 region has 14 residues. V lost 4 bases to trimming and J lost 3 bases; unmatched junction nucleotides: 1. Germline loops: CDR1 SGHAT, CDR2 FQNNGV.

This chain links TRBV6-6 with TRBJ2-7, with TRBD1 matching over 8 bases. The germline V gene encodes CDR1 MNHNY and CDR2 SVGAGI (reference sequence). The CDR3 has 15 residues. V was clipped by 6 bases and J by 6 bases; unmatched bases: 13. In DNA, the CDR3 is TGTGCCAGCAGCCAAAATTGGCAGGGGGCTGGCGAGCAGTACTTC. Its protein product is CASSQNWQGAGEQYF.

This clone has just a few counts. This rearrangement joins TRBV18 to TRBJ1-1, with D unclear. The germline V gene has CDR1 KGHSH and CDR2 LQKENI. The CDR3 length is 13 residues. V gave up 3 bases and J gave up 2 bases, with 7 bases separating them. The CDR3 loop is CASSPPGNTEAFF. CDR3 nucleotide sequence: TGTGCCAGCTCACCGCCGGGTAACACTGAAGCTTTCTTT.

Only one count was recorded for this clone. The genes are TRBV5-1 and TRBJ2-1; D unclear. The CDR3 runs to 12 residues. Trimming cost V 4 bases and J 4 bases, with 6 bases left between them. Germline loops: CDR1 SGHRS, CDR2 YFSETQ. CDR3: CASSPGYNEQFF. CDR3 nucleotides: TGCGCCAGCAGCCCCGGTTACAATGAGCAGTTCTTC.

The chain carries TRBV4-1 and TRBJ2-3; 10 nucleotides match TRBD1. The CDR3 length is 17 residues. V lost 0 bases to trimming and J lost 1 base; unmatched junction nucleotides: 4. In germline, CDR1 is MGHRA, CDR2 YSYEKL. The CDR3 DNA sequence: TGCGCCAGCAGCCAAGAGGGACAGGGGCTGGGCACAGATACGCAGTATTTT. Amino acid sequence: CASSQEGQGLGTDTQYF.

The chain couples TRBV18 to TRBJ1-1, with unresolved D. V lost 3 bases and J 4 bases, leaving 6 bases between the germline ends. This CDR3 has 12 residues. CDR1 and CDR2 from the germline V gene are KGHSH and LQKENI. The CDR3 DNA reads TGTGCCAGCTCACCCGGACTCACTGAAGCTTTCTTT. Protein product: CASSPGLTEAFF.

This rearrangement joins TRBV2 to TRBJ2-2, with D tentatively TRBD2 (6 bases). This CDR3 region has 14 residues. Germline V gene lookup returns CDR1 SNHLY and CDR2 FYNNEI. Trimming left V 3 bases short and J 4 bases short, with 9 bases between. The DNA for the CDR3 is TGTGCCAGCAGTGAGGTGCGGGGCACCGGGGAGCTGTTTTTT. Its protein product is CASSEVRGTGELFF.

The rearrangement joins TRBV7-8 to TRBJ1-2; 7 positions match TRBD1. CDR3 length: 14 amino acids. Trimming took 3 bases from V and 7 from J; bases not matched to a gene: 8. From germline, CDR1 is SGHVS and CDR2 FQNEAQ. CDR3 coding DNA: TGTGCCAGCAGCTTGGGCCGACAGGGTGGTGGCTACACCTTC. Translation: CASSLGRQGGGYTF. Complete variable domain (other parts from reference TRBV7-8 and TRBJ1-2): GAGVSQSPRYKVAKRGQDVALRCDPISGHVSLFWYQQALGQGPEFLTYFQNEAQLDKSGLPSDRFFAERPEGSVSTLKIQRTQQEDSAVYLCASSLGRQGGGYTFGSGTRLTVV.

The J gene is TRBJ1-1, the V gene TRBV6-2 or TRBV6-3; D call uncertain. This CDR3 has 13 residues. Per germline, CDR1 MNHEY and CDR2 SVGEGT. V gave up 5 bases and J gave up 11 bases, with 18 bases separating them. CDR3 protein: CASSPTVSGGAFF. In DNA form, the CDR3 reads TGTGCCAGCAGTCCCACAGTTAGCGGTGGGGCTTTCTTT.

The chain links TRBV11-1 to TRBJ1-6; D is ambiguous. The CDR3 runs to 13 residues. Germline CDR1 reads SGHAT; CDR2 reads FQDESV (reference sequence). The V and J ends lost 0 bases and 9 bases respectively, with 6 bases between them. In DNA form, the CDR3 reads TGTGCCAGCAGCTTAGCGGAGAGTTCACCCCTCCACTTT. It yields the protein CASSLAESSPLHF. The entire variable domain, with the rest obtained from reference TRBV11-1 and TRBJ1-6, is as follows: EAEVAQSPRYKITEKSQAVAFWCDPISGHATLYWYRQILGQGPELLVQFQDESVVDDSQLPKDRFSAERLKGVDSTLKIQPAELGDSAMYLCASSLAESSPLHFGNGTRLTVT.

The chain recombines TRBV4-3 with TRBJ2-7, with 9 bases fitting TRBD2. Germline V gene lookup returns CDR1 LGHNA and CDR2 YSLEER. The CDR3 is 16 residues long. With V trimmed by 0 bases and J by 2 bases, 5 bases remained unmatched. CDR3 protein: CASSQDPAGGPYEQYF. As DNA, the CDR3 is TGCGCCAGCAGCCAAGATCCAGCGGGGGGACCCTACGAGCAGTACTTC.